This is a list of T cell receptor beta chains from one sample in a study of cytomegalovirus exposure and HLA in healthy donors. Some clones are missing from TCRdb's copy, which holds only in-frame ones; the method was immunoSEQ multiplex PCR. The repertoire holds under 150,000 clones, about 79% seen once, with about 3.9% in the top ten. Input material: PBMCs. These receptors all come from a man between 35 and 55 years old in good health and CMV-seropositive. CDR3s include the opening cysteine and the closing phenylalanine or tryptophan. A D gene is named only where the DNA matches it firmly. Size is omitted from some rows. Given values are once, few, many or a class for expanded clones.

size | J | D | V | CDR3 | DNA
once | TRBJ2-1 | - | TRBV5-1 | CASSLTGTEVF | TGCGCCAGCAGCTTGACAGGTACCGAGGTCTTC
- | TRBJ1-4 | - | TRBV30 | CACASRGKEKLFF | TGTGCCTGCGCGTCCCGGGGGAAGGAAAAACTGTTTTTT
- | TRBJ1-5 | - | TRBV18 | CASSPTLFLEPQHF | TGTGCCAGCTCACCTACCCTATTTCTAGAGCCCCAGCATTTT
- | TRBJ2-1 | - | TRBV5-1 | CASSLYRTYNEQFF | TGCGCCAGCAGCTTGTACAGGACCTACAATGAGCAGTTCTTC
- | TRBJ2-6 | - | TRBV7-9 | CASSPRGSGANVLTF | TGTGCCAGCAGCCCACGGGGATCTGGGGCCAACGTCCTGACTTTC
- | TRBJ2-7 | - | TRBV5-3 | CARSTGSKGVEQYF | TGTGCCAGAAGCACGGGGTCAAAGGGGGTCGAGCAGTACTTC
- | TRBJ2-1 | TRBD1 | TRBV10-3 | CAITTGDNEQFF | TGTGCCATCACCACAGGGGACAATGAGCAGTTCTTC
- | TRBJ2-1 | - | TRBV19 | CASMGRANYEQFF | TGTGCCAGTATGGGCAGGGCCAACTATGAGCAGTTCTTC
- | TRBJ1-1 | - | TRBV7-8 | CASSFSPGAEAFF | TGTGCCAGCAGCTTTTCCCCCGGGGCTGAAGCTTTCTTT
- | TRBJ2-5 | - | TRBV12-2 | CASRLWDRRQETQYF | TGTGCAAGTCGCTTATGGGACAGGAGGCAAGAGACCCAGTACTTC
- | TRBJ1-5 | TRBD1 | TRBV19 | CASNFNSGWMTETGGLNQPQHF | TGTGCCAGTAATTTTAACTCAGGTTGGATGACCGAGACAGGGGGCCTCAATCAGCCCCAGCATTTT
- | TRBJ1-1 | - | TRBV7-8 | CASSSRRVNTEAFF | TGTGCCAGCAGCTCCCGACGGGTGAACACTGAAGCTTTCTTT
- | TRBJ1-1 | - | TRBV14 | CASSQWGQGNTEAFF | TGTGCCAGCAGCCAATGGGGGCAGGGGAACACTGAAGCTTTCTTT
- | TRBJ1-1 | TRBD1 | TRBV10-3 | CAISTGEEVTEAFF | TGTGCCATCAGTACAGGGGAGGAGGTCACTGAAGCTTTCTTT
few | TRBJ2-7 | TRBD2 | TRBV5-6 | CASSPHGGAQYEQYF | TGTGCCAGCAGCCCCCACGGGGGGGCCCAGTACGAGCAGTACTTC
- | TRBJ2-7 | - | TRBV30 | CAWRTPWGPEQYF | TGTGCCTGGAGGACTCCTTGGGGGCCTGAGCAGTACTTC
- | TRBJ1-1 | - | TRBV6-6 | CASSAPRGNTEAFF | TGTGCCAGCAGTGCCCCTCGGGGGAACACTGAAGCTTTCTTT
- | TRBJ1-1 | - | TRBV7-9 | CSSSLGTTGEATEAFF | TGTTCCAGCAGCTTAGGAACGACAGGCGAGGCCACTGAAGCTTTCTTT
- | TRBJ1-1 | - | TRBV18 | CASSESANTEAFF | TGTGCCAGCTCAGAGTCCGCGAACACTGAAGCTTTCTTT
- | TRBJ2-7 | - | TRBV5-4 | CASSLNRLYEQYF | TGTGCCAGCAGCTTGAACAGGCTCTACGAGCAGTACTTC
- | TRBJ2-2 | - | TRBV9 | CASSPSLSGELFF | TGTGCCAGCAGCCCTAGCCTATCCGGGGAGCTGTTTTTT
few | TRBJ2-1 | TRBD1 | TRBV7-9 | CASSWDGDRQFF | TGTGCCAGCAGCTGGGATGGGGACAGGCAGTTCTTC
- | TRBJ1-5 | - | TRBV4-1 | CASSQTPGSNQPQHF | TGCGCCAGCAGCCAGACCCCGGGGAGCAATCAGCCCCAGCATTTT
once | TRBJ2-7 | TRBD2 | TRBV19 | CASRASGKYEQYF | TGTGCCAGTAGGGCTAGCGGGAAGTACGAGCAGTACTTC
- | TRBJ2-7 | - | TRBV7-6 | CASSLTEGSYEQYF | TGTGCCAGCAGCTTAACTGAGGGTTCCTACGAGCAGTACTTC
- | TRBJ1-5 | TRBD1 | TRBV6-1 | CASRTGRVGNQPQHF | TGTGCCAGCAGGACAGGGAGAGTCGGCAATCAGCCCCAGCATTTT
- | TRBJ1-6 | TRBD1 | TRBV7-2 | CASSFYVQGNSPLHF | TGTGCCAGCAGCTTTTACGTACAGGGGAATTCACCCCTCCACTTT
- | TRBJ2-3 | TRBD1 | TRBV10-3 | CASRQGATDTQYF | TGTGCCAGTCGACAGGGGGCGACAGATACGCAGTATTTT
- | TRBJ2-1 | TRBD1 | TRBV18 | CASSPRDRGPPGSYNEQFF | TGTGCCAGCTCACCCCGGGACAGGGGGCCTCCGGGCTCCTACAATGAGCAGTTCTTC
- | TRBJ1-1 | - | TRBV18 | CASSPPTGMNTEAFF | TGTGCCAGCTCACCACCTACAGGGATGAACACTGAAGCTTTCTTT
- | TRBJ2-7 | - | TRBV27 | CASSTTSKVREQYF | TGTGCCAGCAGTACTACTAGTAAGGTACGGGAGCAGTACTTC
- | TRBJ2-7 | TRBD2 | TRBV18 | CASSQSGTSGRGTYEQYF | TGTGCCAGCTCACAATCCGGGACTAGCGGGAGGGGGACCTACGAGCAGTACTTC
- | TRBJ1-5 | - | TRBV18 | CASSPEQASNQPQHF | TGTGCCAGCTCACCGGAACAGGCCAGTAATCAGCCCCAGCATTTT
few | TRBJ2-7 | - | TRBV5-6 | CASSPGGPPYEQYF | TGTGCCAGCAGCCCCGGAGGCCCTCCCTACGAGCAGTACTTC
- | TRBJ1-1 | - | TRBV7-8 | CASSSGRDTEAFF | TGTGCCAGCAGCTCCGGCCGGGACACTGAAGCTTTCTTT
once | TRBJ2-5 | TRBD1 | TRBV27 | CASSLSWGQGLDQYF | TGTGCCAGCAGTTTATCTTGGGGACAGGGATTGGACCAGTACTTC
- | TRBJ1-1 | TRBD1 | TRBV30 | CAWGKDRGLTEAFF | TGTGCCTGGGGCAAGGACAGGGGGCTCACTGAAGCTTTCTTT
- | TRBJ1-4 | - | TRBV10-2 | CASSDSPNSGAKLFF | TGCGCCAGCAGTGACAGCCCGAACTCGGGTGCAAAACTGTTTTTT
- | TRBJ2-3 | - | TRBV27 | CASSSHRGPPVTDTQYF | TGTGCCAGCAGTTCGCACCGAGGGCCCCCTGTCACAGATACGCAGTATTTT
- | TRBJ1-5 | - | TRBV7-2 | CASSSYQGNQPQHF | TGTGCCAGCAGCTCTTATCAGGGGAATCAGCCCCAGCATTTT
- | TRBJ2-5 | - | TRBV7-8 | CASTKAGAETQYF | TGTGCCAGCACCAAAGCCGGAGCCGAGACCCAGTACTTC
- | TRBJ1-1 | - | TRBV5-6 | CASSRREGRYTEAFF | TGTGCCAGCAGCCGCAGGGAGGGACGGTACACTGAAGCTTTCTTT
- | TRBJ2-7 | - | TRBV4-1 | CASSHRTRTDEQYF | TGCGCCAGCAGCCACCGGACAAGGACGGACGAGCAGTACTTC
- | TRBJ1-6 | TRBD1 | TRBV19 | CASRTGKVVSPLHF | TGTGCCAGCAGGACAGGGAAGGTTGTTTCACCCCTCCACTTT
- | TRBJ1-1 | - | TRBV4-1 | CASSQREEDTEAFF | TGCGCCAGCAGCCAAAGAGAAGAGGACACTGAAGCTTTCTTT
- | TRBJ1-2 | TRBD1 | TRBV9 | CASSVEDRNFDGYTF | TGTGCCAGCAGCGTCGAGGACAGGAACTTTGATGGCTACACCTTC
once | TRBJ2-7 | TRBD1 | TRBV6-1 | CASSEAGRNSLVHRGYEQYF | TGTGCCAGCAGTGAAGCGGGCAGAAACAGCCTAGTGCACAGGGGATACGAGCAGTACTTC
- | TRBJ1-2 | - | TRBV11-3 | CASSPRANYGYTF | TGTGCCAGCAGCCCCAGGGCAAACTATGGCTACACCTTC
- | TRBJ2-1 | - | TRBV4-1 | CASSQGPGSNNEQFF | TGCGCCAGCAGCCAAGGCCCGGGGTCTAACAATGAGCAGTTCTTC
- | TRBJ2-1 | - | TRBV13 | CASSLGPGLGYNEQFF | TGTGCCAGCAGCTTAGGCCCCGGGTTGGGTTACAATGAGCAGTTCTTC
- | TRBJ2-7 | TRBD2 | TRBV27 | CASSFAGGPYEQYF | TGTGCCAGCAGTTTCGCGGGAGGGCCCTACGAGCAGTACTTC
- | TRBJ2-2 | TRBD2 | TRBV4-1 | CASSHGLAGGSNTGELFF | TGCGCCAGCAGCCACGGACTAGCGGGGGGCTCCAACACCGGGGAGCTGTTTTTT
- | TRBJ1-2 | - | TRBV7-9 | CASSPDIYSYGYTF | TGTGCCAGCAGTCCGGACATCTACTCCTATGGCTACACCTTC
- | TRBJ2-3 | TRBD2 | TRBV27 | CASSPQRGWRDTQYF | TGTGCCAGCAGTCCTCAGCGGGGGTGGCGGGATACGCAGTATTTT
- | TRBJ1-1 | - | TRBV21-1 | CARLRRQARF | TGTGCCAGACTACGACGACAGGCCCGATTT